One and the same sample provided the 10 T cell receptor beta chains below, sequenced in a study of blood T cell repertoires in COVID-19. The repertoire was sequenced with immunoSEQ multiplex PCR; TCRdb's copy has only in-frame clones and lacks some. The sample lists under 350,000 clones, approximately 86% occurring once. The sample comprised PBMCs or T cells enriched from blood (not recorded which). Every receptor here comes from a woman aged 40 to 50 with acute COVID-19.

The CDR3, as DNA: TGTGCCAGTACTGAACAGTACTTGAGTACTGAAGCTTTCTTT. Its protein is CASTEQYLSTEAFF. The chain combines TRBV19 with TRBJ1-1; D remains ambiguous. This CDR3 region has 14 residues. V was clipped by 7 bases and J by 5 bases, with 17 bases between them. Germline V gene sequence: CDR1 LNHDA, CDR2 SQIVND (reference sequence). Complete variable domain (other parts from reference TRBV19 and TRBJ1-1): DGGITQSPKYLFRKEGQNVTLSCEQNLNHDAMYWYRQDPGQGLRLIYYSQIVNDFQKGDIAEGYSVSREKKESFPLTVTSAQKNPTAFYLCASTEQYLSTEAFFGQGTRLTVV.

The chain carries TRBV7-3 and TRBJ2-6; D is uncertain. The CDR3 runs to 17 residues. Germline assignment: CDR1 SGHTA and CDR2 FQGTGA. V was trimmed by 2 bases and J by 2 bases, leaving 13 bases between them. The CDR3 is CASSLYADNPGANVLTF. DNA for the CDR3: TGTGCCAGCAGCTTATATGCAGACAATCCTGGGGCCAACGTCCTGACTTTC.

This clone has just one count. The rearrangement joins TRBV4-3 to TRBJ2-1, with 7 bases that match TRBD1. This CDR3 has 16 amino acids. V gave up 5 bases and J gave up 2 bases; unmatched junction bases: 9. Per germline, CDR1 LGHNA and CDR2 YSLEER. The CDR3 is CASSYNPTGAYNEQFF. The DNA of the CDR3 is TGCGCCAGCAGCTACAACCCCACAGGGGCCTACAATGAGCAGTTCTTC.

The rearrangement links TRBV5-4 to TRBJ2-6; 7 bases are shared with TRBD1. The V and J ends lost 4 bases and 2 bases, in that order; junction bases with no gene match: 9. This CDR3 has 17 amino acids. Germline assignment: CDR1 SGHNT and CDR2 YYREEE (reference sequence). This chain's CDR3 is CASSRQGMNTGANVLTF. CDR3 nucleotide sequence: TGTGCCAGCAGCCGACAGGGTATGAACACTGGGGCCAACGTCCTGACTTTC.

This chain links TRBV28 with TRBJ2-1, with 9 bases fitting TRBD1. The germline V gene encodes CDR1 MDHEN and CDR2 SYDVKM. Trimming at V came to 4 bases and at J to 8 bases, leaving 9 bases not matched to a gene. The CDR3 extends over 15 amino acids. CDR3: CASSSSRDRVDEQFF. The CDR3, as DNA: TGTGCCAGCAGTTCGAGCCGGGACAGGGTCGATGAGCAGTTCTTC.

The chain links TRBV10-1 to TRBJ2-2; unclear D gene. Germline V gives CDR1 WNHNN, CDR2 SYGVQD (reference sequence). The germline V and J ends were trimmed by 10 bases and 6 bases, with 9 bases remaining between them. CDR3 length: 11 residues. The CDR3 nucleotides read TGCGCCACGAAAACACCCGGGGAGCTGTTTTTT. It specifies CATKTPGELFF.

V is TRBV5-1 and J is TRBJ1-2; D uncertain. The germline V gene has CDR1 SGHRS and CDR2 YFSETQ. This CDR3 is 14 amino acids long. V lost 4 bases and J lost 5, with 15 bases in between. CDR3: CASSTLGSGYGYTF. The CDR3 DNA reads TGCGCCAGCAGCACTCTTGGGAGTGGATATGGCTACACCTTC.

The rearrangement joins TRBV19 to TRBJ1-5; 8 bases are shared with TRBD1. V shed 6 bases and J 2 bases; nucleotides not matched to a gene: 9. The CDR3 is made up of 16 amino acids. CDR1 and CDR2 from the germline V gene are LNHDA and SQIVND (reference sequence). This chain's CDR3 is CASRGRTGSGNQPQHF. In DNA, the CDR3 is TGTGCCAGTAGGGGACGGACAGGGAGTGGCAATCAGCCCCAGCATTTT.

The CDR3 nucleotides are TGTGCCAGCAGAATCACCGGGACAGGGAATTCACCCCTCCACTTT. Encoded protein: CASRITGTGNSPLHF. This chain joins TRBV28 and TRBJ1-6, with 9 bases identical to TRBD1. The CDR3 has 15 amino acids. CDR1 is MDHEN, CDR2 SYDVKM, per germline. Trimming at V came to 6 bases and at J to 7 bases, leaving 7 bases not matched to a gene.

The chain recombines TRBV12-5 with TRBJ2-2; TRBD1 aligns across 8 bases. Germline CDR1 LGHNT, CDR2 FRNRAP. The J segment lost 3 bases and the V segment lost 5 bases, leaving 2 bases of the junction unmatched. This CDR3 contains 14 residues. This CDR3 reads CASGLTGDTGELFF. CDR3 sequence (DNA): TGTGCTAGTGGTCTGACAGGGGACACCGGGGAGCTGTTTTTT.